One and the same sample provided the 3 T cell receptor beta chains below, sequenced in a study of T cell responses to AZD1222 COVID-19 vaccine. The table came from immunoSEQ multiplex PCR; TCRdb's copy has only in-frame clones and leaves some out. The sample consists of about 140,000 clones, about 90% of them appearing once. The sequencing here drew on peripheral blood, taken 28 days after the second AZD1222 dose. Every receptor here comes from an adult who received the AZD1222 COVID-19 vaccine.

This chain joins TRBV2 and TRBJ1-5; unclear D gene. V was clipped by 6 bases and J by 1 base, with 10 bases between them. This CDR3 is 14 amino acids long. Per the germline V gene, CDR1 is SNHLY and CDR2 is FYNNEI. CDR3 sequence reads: CASRGAGSNQPQHF. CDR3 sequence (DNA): TGTGCCAGCAGGGGAGCGGGAAGCAATCAGCCCCAGCATTTT. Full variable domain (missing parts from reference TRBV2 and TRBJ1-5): EPEVTQTPSHQVTQMGQEVILRCVPISNHLYFYWYRQILGQKVEFLVSFYNNEISEKSEIFDDQFSVERPDGSNFTLKIRSTKLEDSAMYFCASRGAGSNQPQHFGDGTRLSIL.

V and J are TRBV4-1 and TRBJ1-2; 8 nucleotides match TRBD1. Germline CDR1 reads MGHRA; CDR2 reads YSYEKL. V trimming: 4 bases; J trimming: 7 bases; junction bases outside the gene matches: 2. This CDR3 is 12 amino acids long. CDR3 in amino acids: CASSPTGGGYTF. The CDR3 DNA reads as TGCGCCAGCAGCCCTACAGGGGGTGGCTACACCTTC.

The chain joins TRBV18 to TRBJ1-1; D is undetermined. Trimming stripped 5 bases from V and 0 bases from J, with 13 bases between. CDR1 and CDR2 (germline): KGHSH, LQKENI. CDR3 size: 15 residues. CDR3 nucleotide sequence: TGTGCCAGCTCAGCTACGGATCCCTTGAACACTGAAGCTTTCTTT. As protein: CASSATDPLNTEAFF.